The 21 T cell receptor beta chains below all came from one sample that was sequenced in a study of blood T cell repertoires in COVID-19. The assay was immunoSEQ multiplex PCR, and TCRdb's table has in-frame clones only and misses some. The table lists 190,000 or so clones, 75% to 90% of them singletons. Sequenced input: PBMCs or T cells enriched from blood (not recorded which). The receptor source for this set is a man aged 25-45 years who had recovered from COVID-19.

This rearrangement joins TRBV28 to TRBJ1-2; 7 positions agree with TRBD1. Germline V gene data show CDR1 as MDHEN and CDR2 as SYDVKM. The CDR3 sequence is 16 residues long. Trimming at V came to 5 bases and at J to 1 base, leaving 10 bases not matched to a gene. In DNA form, the CDR3 reads TGTGCCAGCAGTCAAACGACAGGGATGAGTAACTATGGCTACACCTTC. Encoded protein: CASSQTTGMSNYGYTF.

The chain is built from TRBV18 and TRBJ2-2; D may be TRBD1 (5 bases). The germline V and J ends were trimmed by 0 bases and 6 bases, with 11 bases remaining between them. The CDR3 is 15 residues long. Looked up from germline, CDR1 is KGHSH and CDR2 is LQKENI. The CDR3 is CASSPPSQGSGELFF. The CDR3 region has the DNA TGTGCCAGCTCACCACCAAGCCAGGGCTCCGGGGAGCTGTTTTTT.

The chain has TRBV30 and TRBJ2-7, with 9 nucleotides matching TRBD2. This CDR3 contains 17 residues. V was clipped by 2 bases and J by 3 bases; unmatched bases: 14. CDR1 is GTSNPN and CDR2 is SVGIG in the germline V gene (reference sequence). The CDR3 sequence is CAWSPKIRLAENYEQYF. The CDR3 nucleotides are TGTGCCTGGAGTCCAAAAATACGACTAGCGGAAAACTACGAGCAGTACTTC.

The chain recombines TRBV5-4 with TRBJ1-1; TRBD1 is a possible D gene (6 bases). V lost 0 bases, J lost 7 bases, and 13 bases lay in between. The CDR3 is 14 amino acids. Germline values: CDR1 SGHNT, CDR2 YYREEE (reference sequence). DNA of the CDR3: TGTGCCAGCAGCTTGGACAGGGTTAAAAGTGAAGCTTTCTTT. It encodes CASSLDRVKSEAFF. Full variable domain (outside the CDR3, taken from reference TRBV5-4 and TRBJ1-1): ETGVTQSPTHLIKTRGQQVTLRCSSQSGHNTVSWYQQALGQGPQFIFQYYREEENGRGNFPPRFSGLQFPNYSSELNVNALELDDSALYLCASSLDRVKSEAFFGQGTRLTVV.

The gene calls are TRBV27 and TRBJ2-3, with D maybe TRBD1 (6 bases). In germline, CDR1 is MNHEY, CDR2 SMNVEV (reference sequence). The CDR3 is 16 amino acids. Between the trimmed V and J ends, which lost 5 bases and 6 bases, there was a span of 21 bases. CDR3 protein: CASSKAQGDRYDTQYF. CDR3 sequence (DNA): TGTGCCAGCAGTAAAGCACAGGGAGACCGTTATGATACGCAGTATTTT.

The chain recombines TRBV6-5 with TRBJ2-3, with D possibly matching TRBD2 (5 bases). CDR3 size: 11 residues. Germline V gene data show CDR1 as MNHEY and CDR2 as SVGAGI. This CDR3 reads CGAGRSDTQYF. The CDR3 DNA reads TGTGGTGCGGGTCGGTCGGATACGCAGTATTTT.

J is TRBJ1-5 and V is TRBV18; D gene ambiguous. This CDR3 is built from 14 residues. CDR1 KGHSH and CDR2 LQKENI come from the germline V gene. V was shortened by 6 bases and J by 2 bases, with 11 bases between the two germline ends. The CDR3 sequence: CASSPAGGNQPQHF. CDR3 sequence (DNA): TGTGCCAGCTCCCCGGCCGGGGGCAATCAGCCCCAGCATTTT.

The chain has TRBV3-1 (or the pseudogene TRBV3-2) and TRBJ1-4, with D perhaps TRBD1 (5 bases). The CDR3 has 19 residues. Germline assignment: CDR1 LGHDT and CDR2 YNNKEL (reference sequence). With 0 bases removed from V and 0 bases from J, the gap between germline ends came to 17 bases. DNA for the CDR3: TGTGCCAGCAGCCAAGATCTCAGACAGCCCCTTGCAACTAATGAAAAACTGTTTTTT. It specifies CASSQDLRQPLATNEKLFF.

The gene calls are TRBV10-3 and TRBJ1-2; tentatively, D is TRBD1 (6 bases). Trimming left V 4 bases short and J 10 bases short, with 16 bases between. This CDR3 comprises 13 residues. CDR1 and CDR2 (germline): ENHRY, SYGVKD. The CDR3 here is CAISVRGTLDYTF. CDR3 sequence (DNA): TGTGCCATCAGTGTCAGGGGTACCCTTGACTACACCTTC.

The chain uses TRBV13 and TRBJ1-5; 8 bases agree with TRBD1. The CDR3 is made up of 14 amino acids. Trimming took 5 bases from V and 6 from J; bases not matched to a gene: 6. Germline-derived CDR1 and CDR2 are PRHDT and FYEKMQ (reference sequence). The CDR3 loop reads CASSRQGAGQPQHF. The CDR3 bases are TGTGCCAGCAGCCGTCAGGGGGCAGGTCAGCCCCAGCATTTT. The full variable domain, its missing parts supplied by reference TRBV13 and TRBJ1-5, is AAGVIQSPRHLIKEKRETATLKCYPIPRHDTVYWYQQGPGQDPQFLISFYEKMQSDKGSIPDRFSAQQFSDYHSELNMSSLELGDSALYFCASSRQGAGQPQHFGDGTRLSIL.

The chain employs TRBV10-2 and TRBJ2-7; TRBD1 matches at 9 bases. Germline V gene sequence: CDR1 WSHSY, CDR2 SAAADI. CDR3 length: 14 residues. Unmatched junction bases numbered 1, after V lost 4 bases and J lost 0 bases. In nucleotides, the CDR3 is TGCGCCAGCAGTGCACAGGGGGCCTCCTACGAGCAGTACTTC. Protein: CASSAQGASYEQYF.

This clone was counted a single time. J is TRBJ2-1 and V is TRBV7-2; 8 bases are shared with TRBD2. Germline CDR1 and CDR2: SGHTA and FQGNSA. Losses at the gene ends were 6 bases for V and 6 bases for J; bases not matched to a gene: 7. This CDR3 has 14 amino acids. The CDR3 DNA is TGTGCCAGCAGTCGTGGGACTAGTCCCAATGAGCAGTTCTTC. Translated, it gives CASSRGTSPNEQFF. Combining the CDR3 with reference TRBV7-2 and TRBJ2-1 gives the whole variable domain GAGVSQSPSNKVTEKGKDVELRCDPISGHTALYWYRQSLGQGLEFLIYFQGNSAPDKSGLPSDRFSAERTGGSVSTLTIQRTQQEDSAVYLCASSRGTSPNEQFFGPGTRLTVL.

This chain uses TRBV5-8 with TRBJ2-5; 9 bases match TRBD1. Losses at the gene ends were 2 bases for V and 5 bases for J; bases not matched to a gene: 16. This CDR3 has 18 amino acids. Germline V gene sequence: CDR1 SGHTS, CDR2 YDEGEE. The DNA for the CDR3 is TGTGCCAGCAGCTTCTTCCCTTGGGGACAGGGATTACGTGAGACCCAGTACTTC. It is translated as CASSFFPWGQGLRETQYF.

The J gene is TRBJ1-1, the V gene TRBV30; tentative D call: TRBD1 (6 bases). The germline CDR1 and CDR2 sequences are GTSNPN and SVGIG (reference sequence). This CDR3 is 15 amino acids long. V lost 1 base and J 4 bases, leaving 16 bases between the germline ends. The DNA of the CDR3 is TGTGCCTGGAGTGGGGGGCCTACCCTGGGCACTGAAGCTTTCTTT. It specifies CAWSGGPTLGTEAFF.

The chain uses TRBV6-2 or TRBV6-3 and TRBJ2-7; D gene uncertain. The CDR3 contains 12 residues. CDR1 and CDR2 from the germline V gene are MNHEY and SVGEGT. Trimming cost V 2 bases and J 6 bases, with 8 bases left between them. As DNA, the CDR3 is TGTGCCAGCAGTTACATTGGCCTCGAGCAGTACTTC. This sequence encodes CASSYIGLEQYF.

The V and J genes are TRBV27 and TRBJ2-3; D may be TRBD1 (6 bases). V was clipped by 5 bases and J by 3 bases, with 21 bases between them. Germline V gene sequence: CDR1 MNHEY, CDR2 SMNVEV (reference sequence). The CDR3 runs to 17 residues. The CDR3 reads CASSPPPGTKGTDTQYF. The DNA for the CDR3 is TGTGCCAGCAGTCCGCCCCCCGGGACAAAAGGTACAGATACGCAGTATTTT.

The gene calls are TRBV4-1 and TRBJ2-7; D is possibly TRBD2 (6 bases). CDR3 length equals 15 residues. The germline V and J ends were trimmed by 0 bases and 4 bases, with 13 bases remaining between them. Germline CDR1 reads MGHRA; CDR2 reads YSYEKL. CDR3 DNA sequence: TGCGCCAGCAGCCAAGAATCACTAGCAAGTTACGAGCAGTACTTC. Translating it yields CASSQESLASYEQYF.

About this clone itself: The identical CDR3 is also encoded by other nucleotide sequences in the sample. This rearrangement joins TRBV27 to TRBJ2-1, with TRBD2 matching over 8 bases. The length of the CDR3 is 15 residues. CDR1 is MNHEY and CDR2 is SMNVEV in the germline V gene (reference sequence). V shed 2 bases, J shed 3 bases, and the junction held 3 bases outside the gene matches. CDR3 sequence (DNA): TGTGCCAGCAGTTTAGGGCTAGCGGGCTACAATGAGCAGTTCTTC. Encoded protein: CASSLGLAGYNEQFF.

J is TRBJ1-3 and V is TRBV7-8; D perhaps matches TRBD1 (5 bases). This CDR3 region has 17 residues. From germline, CDR1 is SGHVS and CDR2 FQNEAQ. V shed 4 bases and J shed 0 bases, with 16 bases lying between them. The CDR3 nucleotides are TGTGCCAGCAGCTACCCGGGACTTACAAACTCTGGAAACACCATATATTTT. Protein sequence: CASSYPGLTNSGNTIYF.

This clone appeared once. The chain uses TRBV7-6 and TRBJ2-2; D gene ambiguous. The CDR3 sequence is 17 residues long. V lost 2 bases and J 6 bases, leaving 19 bases between the germline ends. Germline lookup yields CDR1 SGHVS and CDR2 FNYEAQ. CDR3 loop: CASSLQSGPIFPGELFF. As DNA, the CDR3 is TGTGCCAGCAGCTTACAGTCAGGTCCGATATTCCCCGGGGAGCTGTTTTTT.

The chain employs TRBV7-8 and TRBJ2-1; no clear D. Germline V gene sequence: CDR1 SGHVS, CDR2 FQNEAQ. The length of the CDR3 is 16 residues. Trimming shortened V by 1 base and J by 0 bases, and 10 bases separated the two germline ends. The CDR3 DNA reads as TGTGCCAGCAGCTTAGATTCCGTGAGCTCCTACAATGAGCAGTTCTTC. Its translation is CASSLDSVSSYNEQFF.